What follows are 2 T cell receptor beta chains derived from one specimen sequenced in a study of patients and donors after allogeneic stem cell transplantation. TCRdb fed the RT-PCR reads into MiXCR, producing one record per CDR3 protein. The sample lists roughly 960,000 distinct CDR3 sequences; roughly 17% were seen once. The sequencing input was blood, either unsorted or a sorted T cell fraction (not recorded which). Every receptor here comes from a human donor who was either an allogeneic HSCT recipient or a stem cell or donor lymphocyte infusion donor (not recorded which). It is not recorded whose cells these are; they may come from a transplant donor.

In its sample, this clonotype was seen a few times. The chain joins TRBV7-3 to TRBJ2-7; 8 nucleotides agree with TRBD2. This CDR3 spans 15 amino acids. Germline-derived CDR1 and CDR2 are SGHTA and FQGTGA. The junction had 5 bases not matched to a gene; V was cut back by 2 bases and J by 2 bases. For the CDR3, the DNA is TGTGCCAGCAGCTTAGGGACTAGATGGCCCTACGAGCAGTACTTC. It yields the protein CASSLGTRWPYEQYF.

This clonotype was observed a few times. The chain joins TRBV20-1 to TRBJ2-5; possibly TRBD1 or TRBD2 for D (5 bases each). Germline CDR1 reads DFQATT; CDR2 reads SNEGSKA (reference sequence). This CDR3 has 15 amino acids. With 6 bases removed from V and 2 bases from J, the gap between germline ends came to 19 bases. The CDR3 spells CSARYGTGSQETQYF. The CDR3 nucleotides read TGCAGTGCGCGATACGGGACGGGGTCTCAAGAGACCCAGTACTTC.